This T cell receptor (beta chain) was found in a study of blood T cell repertoires in COVID-19. TCRdb's copy holds only in-frame clones and misses some; the assay was immunoSEQ multiplex PCR. The data show roughly 250,000 clones, 70% to 90% seen once. The ends were cut back, 2 bases at V and 3 bases at J, with 21 bases in the middle. The germline gives CDR1 MDHEN, CDR2 SYDVKM. The CDR3 has 18 amino acids. Sequenced input: peripheral blood. The chain uses TRBV28 and TRBJ2-3; tentative D call: TRBD1 (6 bases). The TCR originated in a woman aged 40 to 55 who had recovered from COVID-19. The CDR3 spells CASSLGAGTRGRTDTQYF. The CDR3 nucleotides are TGTGCCAGCAGTTTAGGGGCTGGTACCAGGGGTAGGACAGATACGCAGTATTTT.